This is a list of T cell receptor beta chains from one sample in a study of T cell repertoires in cytomegalovirus infection. One entry per CDR3 protein, called by TCRdb with MiXCR from the reads. The data show approximately 550,000 distinct CDR3 sequences, with approximately 16% seen just once and 20% to 30% held by the top ten. Sample: CD8+ T cells from PBMCs. These receptors all stem from a human donor in good health (CMV status not recorded). Some clones in this sample may be carry-over from other donors' samples. CDR3s include the opening cysteine and the closing phenylalanine or tryptophan. D genes are given only for firm matches. Size is omitted from some rows. Given values are once, few, many or a class for expanded clones.

abundance: few; j_gene: TRBJ1-4; v_gene: TRBV20-1; d_gene: .; CDR3nt: TGCAGTGCTAGGCCCGACTCTAATGAAAAACTGTTTTTT; CDR3aa: CSARPDSNEKLFF
abundance: .; j_gene: TRBJ2-7; v_gene: TRBV9; d_gene: .; CDR3nt: TGTGCCAGCAGCCAAGCATCAAGTGCAATCTACGAGCAGTACTTC; CDR3aa: CASSQASSAIYEQYF
abundance: many; j_gene: TRBJ2-7; v_gene: TRBV11-1; d_gene: TRBD1; CDR3nt: TGTGCCAGCAGCTTAGAAGGGACAGGCTCCTACGAGCAGTACTTC; CDR3aa: CASSLEGTGSYEQYF
abundance: few; j_gene: TRBJ2-5; v_gene: TRBV5-1; d_gene: TRBD1; CDR3nt: TGCGCCAGCAGTCGCAATTCGGAAGAGGACAGGGGCCTCCTGGAGACCCAGTACTTC; CDR3aa: CASSRNSEEDRGLLETQYF
abundance: .; j_gene: TRBJ2-3; v_gene: TRBV2; d_gene: TRBD1; CDR3nt: TGTGCCATCGGTGGACAGGGTGTAACAGATACGCAGTATTTT; CDR3aa: CAIGGQGVTDTQYF
abundance: few; j_gene: TRBJ1-1; v_gene: TRBV19; d_gene: TRBD1; CDR3nt: TGTGCCAGTAGTATAGATCGACAGGGGGTAAGGAACACTGAAGCTTTCTTT; CDR3aa: CASSIDRQGVRNTEAFF
abundance: few; j_gene: TRBJ2-5; v_gene: TRBV6-1; d_gene: .; CDR3nt: TGTGCCAGCAGTGAAGCGGGTTGGCTCAGGGGAGGAGAGACCCAGTACTTC; CDR3aa: CASSEAGWLRGGETQYF
abundance: .; j_gene: TRBJ2-2; v_gene: TRBV7-9; d_gene: .; CDR3nt: TGTGCCAGCAACAGAAGGGACCGAATAATTACCGGGGAGCTGTTTTTT; CDR3aa: CASNRRDRIITGELFF
abundance: .; j_gene: TRBJ1-1; v_gene: TRBV10-2; d_gene: .; CDR3nt: TGCGCCAGCAGCGCAGGCTGGGTTGAGATGAACACTGAAGCTTTCTTT; CDR3aa: CASSAGWVEMNTEAFF
abundance: many; j_gene: TRBJ1-4; v_gene: TRBV6-1; d_gene: .; CDR3nt: TGTGCCAGCAGTATCGCCCGACCGGCAACTAATGAAAAACTGTTTTTT; CDR3aa: CASSIARPATNEKLFF
abundance: many; j_gene: TRBJ2-6; v_gene: TRBV7-9; d_gene: TRBD2; CDR3nt: TGTGCCAGCAGCTTAAATCGGGCTAGCGGGAGGTCTGGGGCCAACGTCCTGACTTTC; CDR3aa: CASSLNRASGRSGANVLTF
abundance: many; j_gene: TRBJ2-1; v_gene: TRBV7-9; d_gene: .; CDR3nt: TGTGCCAGCAGCGCACAGACGCACAATGAGCAGTTCTTC; CDR3aa: CASSAQTHNEQFF
abundance: many; j_gene: TRBJ1-3; v_gene: TRBV2; d_gene: .; CDR3nt: TGTGCCAGCACGGCGTTTGATAGCTCTGGAAACACCATATATTTT; CDR3aa: CASTAFDSSGNTIYF
abundance: many; j_gene: TRBJ2-7; v_gene: TRBV6-1; d_gene: TRBD2; CDR3nt: TGTGCCAGCAGTGAACTAGCGGGGGGGCCATACGAGCAGTACTTC; CDR3aa: CASSELAGGPYEQYF
abundance: many; j_gene: TRBJ2-5; v_gene: TRBV7-3; d_gene: .; CDR3nt: TGTGCCAGCAGCTTAACGGGGACCCAAGAGACCCAGTACTTC; CDR3aa: CASSLTGTQETQYF
abundance: many; j_gene: TRBJ2-5; v_gene: TRBV7-3; d_gene: TRBD1; CDR3nt: TGTGCCAGCAGCTTAATGGCAGGGGGCAGGGAGACCCAGTACTTC; CDR3aa: CASSLMAGGRETQYF
abundance: many; j_gene: TRBJ2-1; v_gene: TRBV25-1; d_gene: TRBD2; CDR3nt: TGTGCCAGCACCTCTAGCGGCCGCTTCTCCTACAATGAGCAGTTCTTC; CDR3aa: CASTSSGRFSYNEQFF
abundance: .; j_gene: TRBJ2-3; v_gene: TRBV5-1; d_gene: .; CDR3nt: TGCGCCAGCAGCGGACTGATTAGCACAGATACGCAGTATTTT; CDR3aa: CASSGLISTDTQYF
abundance: few; j_gene: TRBJ2-7; v_gene: TRBV10-3; d_gene: .; CDR3nt: TGTGCCATCAGTGAGTCTGGGGTTGTGGACGAGCAGTACTTC; CDR3aa: CAISESGVVDEQYF
abundance: many; j_gene: TRBJ2-7; v_gene: TRBV7-9; d_gene: .; CDR3nt: TGTGCCAGCATACGTTACCGGGACTCGGTCTCCTACGAGCAGTACTTC; CDR3aa: CASIRYRDSVSYEQYF
abundance: .; j_gene: TRBJ2-1; v_gene: TRBV27; d_gene: TRBD2; CDR3nt: TGTGCCAGAAGCCGCGGGACTATCGGGACCAATGAGCAGTTCTTC; CDR3aa: CARSRGTIGTNEQFF
abundance: .; j_gene: TRBJ2-1; v_gene: TRBV19; d_gene: .; CDR3nt: TGTGCCACTCTACCGGGAAACGCACCCTACAATGAGCAGTTCTTC; CDR3aa: CATLPGNAPYNEQFF
abundance: once; j_gene: TRBJ2-7; v_gene: TRBV11-1; d_gene: .; CDR3nt: TGTGCCAGCACACTCACAGCTTCGTACGAGCAGTACTTC; CDR3aa: CASTLTASYEQYF
abundance: few; j_gene: TRBJ2-1; v_gene: TRBV28; d_gene: .; CDR3nt: TGTGCCAGCAGTTCCCCACAGGGTTCAGCGGACAATGAGCAGTTCTTC; CDR3aa: CASSSPQGSADNEQFF
abundance: few; j_gene: TRBJ1-2; v_gene: TRBV6-1; d_gene: .; CDR3nt: TGTGCCAGCAGTGAAAGGAGCTATGGCTACACCTTC; CDR3aa: CASSERSYGYTF
abundance: few; j_gene: TRBJ2-6; v_gene: TRBV15; d_gene: .; CDR3nt: TGTGCCACCAGCAGTGGACGGTCCTCTGGGGCCAACGTCCTGACTTTC; CDR3aa: CATSSGRSSGANVLTF
abundance: few; j_gene: TRBJ2-1; v_gene: TRBV6-1; d_gene: .; CDR3nt: TGTGCCAGCGGGGCGGGACACCCGAGCTCCTACAATGAGCAGTTCTTC; CDR3aa: CASGAGHPSSYNEQFF
abundance: .; j_gene: TRBJ2-7; v_gene: TRBV18; d_gene: .; CDR3nt: TGTGCCAGCTCACCCGGGGCCGGTGGAGCCTACGAGCAGTACTTC; CDR3aa: CASSPGAGGAYEQYF
abundance: .; j_gene: TRBJ2-7; v_gene: TRBV14; d_gene: TRBD1; CDR3nt: TGTGCCAGCAGCCCCCCTTGGGGGACAGAATTCTACGAGCAGTACTTC; CDR3aa: CASSPPWGTEFYEQYF
abundance: few; j_gene: TRBJ2-3; v_gene: TRBV27; d_gene: .; CDR3nt: TGTGCCAGCAGTTTAGTAGGGCAAGGCACAGATACGCAGTATTTT; CDR3aa: CASSLVGQGTDTQYF
abundance: .; j_gene: TRBJ2-3; v_gene: TRBV6-1; d_gene: TRBD2; CDR3nt: TGTGCCAGCAGTCCCTTCAGCGGGAGTGATGATACGCAGTATTTT; CDR3aa: CASSPFSGSDDTQYF
abundance: .; j_gene: TRBJ2-1; v_gene: TRBV5-6; d_gene: .; CDR3nt: TGTGCCAGCAGCCCGGAGGGGGGGGGCTGGTTAGGGCAGTTCTTC; CDR3aa: CASSPEGGGWLGQFF
abundance: many; j_gene: TRBJ2-7; v_gene: TRBV7-2; d_gene: TRBD1; CDR3nt: TGTGCCAGCAGCAGCCAGGGACAGGGTTACGAGCAGTACTTC; CDR3aa: CASSSQGQGYEQYF
abundance: .; j_gene: TRBJ1-6; v_gene: TRBV27; d_gene: .; CDR3nt: TGTGCCAGCATGGACAGCTATAATTCACCCCTCCACTTT; CDR3aa: CASMDSYNSPLHF